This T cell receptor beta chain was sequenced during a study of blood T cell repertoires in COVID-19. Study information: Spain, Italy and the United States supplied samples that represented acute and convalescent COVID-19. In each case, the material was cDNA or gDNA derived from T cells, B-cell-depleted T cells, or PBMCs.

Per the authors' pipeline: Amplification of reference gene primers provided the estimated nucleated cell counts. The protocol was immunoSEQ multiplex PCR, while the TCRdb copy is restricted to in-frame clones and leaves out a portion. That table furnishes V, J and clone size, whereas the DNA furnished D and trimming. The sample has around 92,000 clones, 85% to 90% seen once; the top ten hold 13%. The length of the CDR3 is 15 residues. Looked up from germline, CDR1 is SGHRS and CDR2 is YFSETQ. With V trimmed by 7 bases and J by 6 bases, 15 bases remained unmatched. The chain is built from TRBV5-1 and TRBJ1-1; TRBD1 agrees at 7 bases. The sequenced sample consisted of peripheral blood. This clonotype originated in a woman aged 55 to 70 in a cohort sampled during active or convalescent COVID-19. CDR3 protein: CASQQTQGIGSEAFF. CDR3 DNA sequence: TGCGCCAGCCAGCAGACACAGGGGATTGGGTCTGAAGCTTTCTTT.